This passage covers 11 T cell receptor beta chains from one sample sequenced in a study of T cell changes during pregnancy in multiple sclerosis. Repertoires were generated with immunoSEQ multiplex PCR, while TCRdb's copy carries only in-frame clones and drops some. The profile covers 55,000 to 65,000 clones, with roughly 93% appearing a single time and roughly 0.4% taken by the ten largest. Material: CD4+ T cells from peripheral blood mononuclear cells, obtained before pregnancy. The receptors shown here come from a female donor with multiple sclerosis, enrolled in a pregnancy study.

In its sample, this clone was seen once. This chain's CDR3 is CASRRGQGARGYTF. The DNA of the CDR3 is TGTGCCAGCAGGCGTGGACAGGGGGCAAGAGGCTACACCTTC. The chain couples TRBV6-5 to TRBJ1-2; 11 nucleotides align to TRBD1. Germline V gives CDR1 MNHEY, CDR2 SVGAGI. The CDR3 loop spans 14 amino acids. With 6 bases clipped from V and 8 bases from J, the junction kept 8 bases outside the gene matches.

This sequence joins TRBV10-1 and TRBJ2-1, with a tentative D call TRBD1 (7 bases). This CDR3 has 17 amino acids. V gave up 8 bases and J gave up 3 bases, with 23 bases separating them. Per the germline V gene, CDR1 is WNHNN and CDR2 is SYGVQD (reference sequence). The CDR3 region has the DNA TGCGCCAGCCCGCGGATCCAAGACAGGGAGGACTACAATGAGCAGTTCTTC. Its protein is CASPRIQDREDYNEQFF.

This clone was observed a handful of times. The rearrangement uses TRBV15 and TRBJ2-3; 7 nucleotides align to TRBD1. The germline V gene has CDR1 LNHNV and CDR2 YYDKDF (reference sequence). The V and J ends lost 5 bases and 6 bases, in that order; junction bases with no gene match: 8. CDR3 size: 14 residues. The chain's CDR3 is CATSLMRGRDTQYF. The CDR3 DNA reads as TGTGCCACCAGCCTTATGAGGGGGCGGGATACGCAGTATTTT.

This chain connects TRBV19 to TRBJ1-2; D gene uncertain. Germline lookup yields CDR1 LNHDA and CDR2 SQIVND (reference sequence). Trimming cost V 5 bases and J 7 bases, with 20 bases left between them. This CDR3 contains 15 residues. The DNA for the CDR3 is TGTGCCAGTAGTCGGATCCTCCCCCGGGATGGTGGCTACACCTTC. Translated, it gives CASSRILPRDGGYTF.

This chain joins TRBV18 and TRBJ2-5; D perhaps matches TRBD2 (7 bases). The germline V and J ends were trimmed by 6 bases and 4 bases, with 18 bases remaining between them. Germline V gene data show CDR1 as KGHSH and CDR2 as LQKENI. The CDR3 contains 15 residues. CDR3 nucleotides: TGTGCCAGCTCCCGTGAGAAGGGGGGGCGAGAGACCCAGTACTTC. Its translation: CASSREKGGRETQYF.

This rearrangement joins TRBV11-2 to TRBJ2-7, with 10 bases matching TRBD2. CDR1 is SGHAT, CDR2 FQNNGV, per germline. V was pared by 4 bases and J by 5 bases, with 14 bases of the junction left unmatched. This CDR3 region has 17 residues. CDR3 sequence reads: CASSWLPAGGAFDEQYF. The CDR3 nucleotides read TGTGCCAGCAGCTGGCTACCAGCGGGAGGGGCCTTCGACGAGCAGTACTTC.

The chain joins TRBV29-1 to TRBJ2-3, with D unresolved. Germline V CDR1 and CDR2: SQVTM, ANQGSEA. The V gene lost 2 bases and the J gene lost 4 bases, with 4 bases spanning the gap. This CDR3 is 11 amino acids long. The CDR3 loop is CSVEIADTQYF. In nucleotides, the CDR3 is TGCAGCGTTGAAATCGCAGATACGCAGTATTTT.

This chain joins TRBV7-2 and TRBJ2-7, with 11 bases aligning to TRBD2. The V gene end was trimmed by 3 bases and the J gene end by 1 base; junction bases not matched to a gene: 11. CDR1 and CDR2 from the germline V gene are SGHTA and FQGNSA. The CDR3 covers 18 residues. The CDR3: CASSFGAGRLAGSYEQYF. In nucleotides, the CDR3 is TGTGCCAGCAGCTTTGGGGCGGGGCGACTAGCGGGGTCCTACGAGCAGTACTTC.

This sequence joins TRBV7-2 and TRBJ2-2, with TRBD1 identical over 9 bases. Losses at the gene ends were 5 bases for V and 8 bases for J; bases not matched to a gene: 9. Germline V gene lookup returns CDR1 SGHTA and CDR2 FQGNSA. This CDR3 region has 15 residues. Here the CDR3 reads CASSPITGGRGELFF. DNA of the CDR3: TGTGCCAGCAGCCCGATAACAGGGGGCCGAGGGGAGCTGTTTTTT.

The rearrangement links TRBV2 to TRBJ1-1; D is perhaps TRBD1 (6 bases). Trimming took 5 bases from V and 7 from J, leaving 14 bases between them. The CDR3 spans 13 residues. The germline V gene has CDR1 SNHLY and CDR2 FYNNEI. The DNA for the CDR3 is TGTGCCAGCAGTTCACAGGGTCTCGGTGAAGCTTTCTTT. As protein: CASSSQGLGEAFF.

The rearrangement joins TRBV6-6 to TRBJ2-3, with D unclear. The CDR3 has 12 amino acids. The V gene lost 3 bases and the J gene lost 4 bases, with 5 bases spanning the gap. Germline CDR1 is MNHNY and CDR2 is SVGAGI (reference sequence). The DNA for the CDR3 is TGTGCCAGCAGTTATGCGGCAGATACGCAGTATTTT. Protein product: CASSYAADTQYF.